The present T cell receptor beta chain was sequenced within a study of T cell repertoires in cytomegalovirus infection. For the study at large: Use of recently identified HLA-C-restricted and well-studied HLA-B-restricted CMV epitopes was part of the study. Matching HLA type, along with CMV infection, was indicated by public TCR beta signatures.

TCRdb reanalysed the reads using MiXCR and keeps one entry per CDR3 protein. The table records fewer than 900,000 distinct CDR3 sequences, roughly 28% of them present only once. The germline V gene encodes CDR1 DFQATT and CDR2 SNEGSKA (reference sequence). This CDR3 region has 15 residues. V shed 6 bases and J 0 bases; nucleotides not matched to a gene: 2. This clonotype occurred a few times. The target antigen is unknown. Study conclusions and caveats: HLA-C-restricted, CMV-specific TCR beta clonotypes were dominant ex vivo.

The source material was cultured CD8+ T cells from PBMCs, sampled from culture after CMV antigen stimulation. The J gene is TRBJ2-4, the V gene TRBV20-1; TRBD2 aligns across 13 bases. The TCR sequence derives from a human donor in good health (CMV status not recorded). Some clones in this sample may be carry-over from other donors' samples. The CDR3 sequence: CSATSGGEAKNIQYF. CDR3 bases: TGCAGTGCAACTAGCGGGGGGGAAGCCAAAAACATTCAGTACTTC.